This T cell receptor (beta chain) was recorded in a study of post-analysis software for immune sequencing data. As for the study in general: Some patients lacked subtype; others had relapsing-remitting, secondary progressive or progressive-relapsing disease. Study-wide results and caveats: Compared with controls, patients showed significantly lower normalized Chao1 diversity. Comparison of patients with controls showed five TRBV segments more frequent in patients, TRBV5-6, TRBV5-1 and TRBV20-1 among them. By F measure, strong co-clustering occurred among samples prepared in the same batch.

The TCR beta cDNA libraries carried unique molecular identifiers. From 1 to 10 million T cells, 450,000 to 550,000 cDNA molecules were obtained. Using its own MiXCR run on the PCR reads, TCRdb lists one record per CDR3 protein. The sample yields about 760,000 distinct CDR3 sequences, roughly 29% seen once. Germline trimming cut 7 bases from V and 0 bases from J; bases unmatched to any gene: 2. The CDR3 consists of 14 residues. This clonotype was detected ten times or more. Antigen unknown. The TCR comes from a girl aged 10 to 17 with multiple sclerosis. Sample: blood. V and J are TRBV12-3 or TRBV12-4 and TRBJ2-7; 11 bases match TRBD2. CDR3 nucleotides: TGTGCCAGCAAACTAGCGGGAGCCTCCTACGAGCAGTACTTC. Translation: CASKLAGASYEQYF.